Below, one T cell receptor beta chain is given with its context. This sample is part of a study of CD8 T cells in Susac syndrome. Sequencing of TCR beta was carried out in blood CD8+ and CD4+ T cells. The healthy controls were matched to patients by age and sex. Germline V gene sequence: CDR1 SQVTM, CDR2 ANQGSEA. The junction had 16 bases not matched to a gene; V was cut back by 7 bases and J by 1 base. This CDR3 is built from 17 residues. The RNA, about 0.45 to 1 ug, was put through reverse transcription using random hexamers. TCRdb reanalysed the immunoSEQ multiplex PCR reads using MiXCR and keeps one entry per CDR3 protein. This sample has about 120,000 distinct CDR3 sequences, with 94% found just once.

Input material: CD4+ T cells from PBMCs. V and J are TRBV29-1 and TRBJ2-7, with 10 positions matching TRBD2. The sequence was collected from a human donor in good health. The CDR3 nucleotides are TGCAGCGCCCGGGGGGGAGAGCGGGAGGGGGAGTCCTACGAGCAGTACTTC. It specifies CSARGGEREGESYEQYF.